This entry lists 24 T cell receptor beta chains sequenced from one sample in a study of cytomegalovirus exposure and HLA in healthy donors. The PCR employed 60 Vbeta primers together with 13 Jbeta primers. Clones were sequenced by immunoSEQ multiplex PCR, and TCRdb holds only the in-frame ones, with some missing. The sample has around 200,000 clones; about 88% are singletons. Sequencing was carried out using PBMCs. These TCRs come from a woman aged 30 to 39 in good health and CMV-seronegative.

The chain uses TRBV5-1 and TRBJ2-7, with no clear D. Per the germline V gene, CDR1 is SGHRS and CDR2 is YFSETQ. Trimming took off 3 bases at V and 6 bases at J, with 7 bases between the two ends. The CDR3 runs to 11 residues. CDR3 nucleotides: TGCGCCAGCAGCTCGTTCGGCGAGCAGTACTTC. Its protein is CASSSFGEQYF. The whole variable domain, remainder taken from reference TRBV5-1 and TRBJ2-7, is KAGVTQTPRYLIKTRGQQVTLSCSPISGHRSVSWYQQTPGQGLQFLFEYFSETQRNKGNFPGRFSGRQFSNSRSEMNVSTLELGDSALYLCASSSFGEQYFGPGTRLTVT.

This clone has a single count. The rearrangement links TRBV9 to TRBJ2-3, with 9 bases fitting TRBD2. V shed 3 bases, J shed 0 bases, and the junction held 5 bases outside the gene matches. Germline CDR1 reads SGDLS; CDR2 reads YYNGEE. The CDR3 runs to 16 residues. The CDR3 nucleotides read TGTGCCAGCAGCGCATTAGCGGGGGCTAGCACAGATACGCAGTATTTT. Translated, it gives CASSALAGASTDTQYF.

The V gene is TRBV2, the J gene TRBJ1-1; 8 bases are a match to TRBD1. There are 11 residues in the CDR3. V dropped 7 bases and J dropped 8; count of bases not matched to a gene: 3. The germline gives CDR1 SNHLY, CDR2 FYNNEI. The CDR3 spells CASNNRGEAFF. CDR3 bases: TGTGCCAGCAATAACAGGGGGGAAGCTTTCTTT.

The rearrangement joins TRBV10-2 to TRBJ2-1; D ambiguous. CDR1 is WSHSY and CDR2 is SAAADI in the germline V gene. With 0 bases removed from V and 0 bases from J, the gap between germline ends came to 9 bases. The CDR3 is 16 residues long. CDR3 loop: CASSESRMSSYNEQFF. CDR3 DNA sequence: TGCGCCAGCAGTGAGTCGCGGATGAGCTCCTACAATGAGCAGTTCTTC.

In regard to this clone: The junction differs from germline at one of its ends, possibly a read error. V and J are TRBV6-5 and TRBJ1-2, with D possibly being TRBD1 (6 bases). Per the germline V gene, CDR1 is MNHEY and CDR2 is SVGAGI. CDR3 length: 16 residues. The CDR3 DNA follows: TGTGCCTGCAGTTACTCAGTCCGGCAGGGGCGTGAGGGCTACACCTTT. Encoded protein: CACSYSVRQGREGYTF.

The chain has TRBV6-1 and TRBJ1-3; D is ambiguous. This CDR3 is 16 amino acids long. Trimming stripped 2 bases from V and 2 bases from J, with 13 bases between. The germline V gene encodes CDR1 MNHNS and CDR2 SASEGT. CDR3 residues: CASSESQRSPGNTIYF. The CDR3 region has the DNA TGTGCCAGCAGTGAATCGCAGAGGTCTCCTGGAAACACCATATATTTT.

Here the CDR3 reads CASLGAYEQYF. The CDR3 region has the DNA TGTGCCAGCCTGGGAGCCTACGAGCAGTACTTC. The rearrangement joins TRBV11-2 to TRBJ2-7; weak D call: TRBD2 (5 bases). The V gene lost 8 bases and the J gene lost 2 bases, with 7 bases spanning the gap. Germline lookup yields CDR1 SGHAT and CDR2 FQNNGV. The CDR3 sequence is 11 residues long. The full variable domain, with the rest looked up from reference TRBV11-2 and TRBJ2-7, is EAGVAQSPRYKIIEKRQSVAFWCNPISGHATLYWYQQILGQGPKLLIQFQNNGVVDDSQLPKDRFSAERLKGVDSTLKIQPAKLEDSAVYLCASLGAYEQYFGPGTRLTVT.

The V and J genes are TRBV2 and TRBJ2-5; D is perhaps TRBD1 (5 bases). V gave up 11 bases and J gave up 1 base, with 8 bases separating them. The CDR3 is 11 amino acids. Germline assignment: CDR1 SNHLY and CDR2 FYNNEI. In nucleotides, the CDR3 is TGTGCCGGGGCGGTCCAAGAGACCCAGTACTTC. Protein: CAGAVQETQYF.

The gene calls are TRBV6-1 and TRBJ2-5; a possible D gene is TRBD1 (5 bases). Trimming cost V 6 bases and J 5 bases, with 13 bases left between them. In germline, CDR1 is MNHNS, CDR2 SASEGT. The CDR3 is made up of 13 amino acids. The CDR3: CASRLEGVETQYF. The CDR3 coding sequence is TGTGCCAGCAGATTGGAAGGGGTGGAGACCCAGTACTTC.

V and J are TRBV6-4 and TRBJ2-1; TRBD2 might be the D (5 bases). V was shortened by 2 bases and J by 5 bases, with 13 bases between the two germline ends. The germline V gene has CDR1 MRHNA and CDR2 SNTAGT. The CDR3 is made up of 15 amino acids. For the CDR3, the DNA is TGTGCCAGCAGTGACCCCGGGAATGGGCACAATGAGCAGTTCTTC. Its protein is CASSDPGNGHNEQFF.

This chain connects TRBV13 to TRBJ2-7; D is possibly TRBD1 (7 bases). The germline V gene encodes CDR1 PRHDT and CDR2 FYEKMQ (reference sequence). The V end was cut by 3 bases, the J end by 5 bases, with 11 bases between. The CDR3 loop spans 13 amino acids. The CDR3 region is CASSLEGADEQYF. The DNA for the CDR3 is TGTGCCAGCAGCTTGGAGGGGGCGGACGAGCAGTACTTC.

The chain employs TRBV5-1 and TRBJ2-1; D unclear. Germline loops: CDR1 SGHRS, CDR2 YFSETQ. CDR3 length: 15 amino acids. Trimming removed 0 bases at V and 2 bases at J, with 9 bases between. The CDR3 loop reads CASSLVRETYNEQFF. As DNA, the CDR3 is TGCGCCAGCAGCTTGGTTCGAGAGACCTACAATGAGCAGTTCTTC.

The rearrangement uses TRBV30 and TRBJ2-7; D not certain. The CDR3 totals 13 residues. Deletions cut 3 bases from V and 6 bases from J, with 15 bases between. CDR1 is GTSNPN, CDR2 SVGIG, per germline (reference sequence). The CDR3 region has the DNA TGTGCCTGGAGATTGAGAGGTCTCGGCGAGCAGTACTTC. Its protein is CAWRLRGLGEQYF.

DNA for the CDR3: TGTGCCAGCAGCTCGACGGGACAGGGGAACACTGAAGCTTTCTTT. It codes for CASSSTGQGNTEAFF. The chain carries TRBV7-3 and TRBJ1-1; TRBD1 matches at 9 bases. The ends lost 4 bases at V and 1 base at J; junction bases unmatched: 4. The CDR3 has 15 residues. Germline V CDR1 and CDR2: SGHTA, FQGTGA.

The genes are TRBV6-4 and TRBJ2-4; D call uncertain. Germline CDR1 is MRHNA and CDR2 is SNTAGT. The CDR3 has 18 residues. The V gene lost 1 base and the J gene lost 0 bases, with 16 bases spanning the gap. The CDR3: CASSDWAFIHLAKNIQYF. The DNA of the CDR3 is TGTGCCAGCAGTGACTGGGCTTTCATCCACCTAGCCAAAAACATTCAGTACTTC.

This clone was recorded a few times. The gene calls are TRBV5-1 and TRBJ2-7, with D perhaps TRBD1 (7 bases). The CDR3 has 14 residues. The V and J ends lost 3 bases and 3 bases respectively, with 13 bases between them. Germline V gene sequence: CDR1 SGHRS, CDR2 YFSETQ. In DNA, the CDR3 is TGCGCCAGCAGCTCGCAGGGGGGACACTACGAGCAGTACTTC. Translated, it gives CASSSQGGHYEQYF.

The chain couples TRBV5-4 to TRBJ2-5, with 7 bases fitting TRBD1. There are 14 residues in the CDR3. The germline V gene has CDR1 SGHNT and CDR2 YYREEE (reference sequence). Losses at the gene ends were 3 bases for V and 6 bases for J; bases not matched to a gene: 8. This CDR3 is CASSSGQAKQTQYF. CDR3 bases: TGTGCCAGCAGCTCTGGACAGGCGAAACAGACCCAGTACTTC.

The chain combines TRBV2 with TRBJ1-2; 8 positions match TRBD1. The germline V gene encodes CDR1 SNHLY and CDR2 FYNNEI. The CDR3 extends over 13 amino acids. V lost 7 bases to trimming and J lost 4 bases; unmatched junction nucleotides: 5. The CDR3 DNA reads TGTGCCAGCATGAGGACAGGGTCCTATGGCTACACCTTC. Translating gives CASMRTGSYGYTF. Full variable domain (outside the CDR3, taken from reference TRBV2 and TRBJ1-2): EPEVTQTPSHQVTQMGQEVILRCVPISNHLYFYWYRQILGQKVEFLVSFYNNEISEKSEIFDDQFSVERPDGSNFTLKIRSTKLEDSAMYFCASMRTGSYGYTFGSGTRLTVV.

This CDR3 reads CASSPPEQGREQYF. The CDR3 DNA follows: TGCGCCAGCAGCCCCCCTGAACAGGGCCGCGAGCAGTACTTC. The rearrangement joins TRBV5-1 to TRBJ2-7, with D possibly being TRBD1 (6 bases). Germline CDR1 reads SGHRS; CDR2 reads YFSETQ. Deletions cut 4 bases from V and 6 bases from J, with 17 bases between. This CDR3 has 14 amino acids.

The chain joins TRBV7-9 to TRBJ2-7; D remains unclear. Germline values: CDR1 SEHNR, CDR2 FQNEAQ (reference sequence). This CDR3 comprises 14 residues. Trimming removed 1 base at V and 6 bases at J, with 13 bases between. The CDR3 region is CASSLVGLVSEQYF. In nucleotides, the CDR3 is TGTGCCAGCAGCTTAGTTGGTTTGGTGAGCGAGCAGTACTTC.

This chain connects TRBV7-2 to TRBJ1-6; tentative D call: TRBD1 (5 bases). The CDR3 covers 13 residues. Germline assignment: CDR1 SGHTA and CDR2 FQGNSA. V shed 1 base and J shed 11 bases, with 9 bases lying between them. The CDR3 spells CASSLVKGTPLHF. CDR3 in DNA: TGTGCCAGCAGCTTAGTAAAGGGGACACCCCTCCACTTT.

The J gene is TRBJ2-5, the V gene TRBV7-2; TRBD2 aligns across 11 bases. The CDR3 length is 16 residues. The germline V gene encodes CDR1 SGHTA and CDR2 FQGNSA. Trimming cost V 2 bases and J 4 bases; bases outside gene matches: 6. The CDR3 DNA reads TGTGCCAGCAGCTTATCAGTAGCGGGAGGGGGAGAGACCCAGTACTTC. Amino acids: CASSLSVAGGGETQYF.

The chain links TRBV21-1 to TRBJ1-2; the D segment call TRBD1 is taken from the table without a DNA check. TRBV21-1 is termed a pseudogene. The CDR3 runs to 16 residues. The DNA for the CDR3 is TGTGCCAGCAGCAAAGTGGTTCAGGGGGGATGCTATGGCTACACCTTC. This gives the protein CASSKVVQGGCYGYTF.

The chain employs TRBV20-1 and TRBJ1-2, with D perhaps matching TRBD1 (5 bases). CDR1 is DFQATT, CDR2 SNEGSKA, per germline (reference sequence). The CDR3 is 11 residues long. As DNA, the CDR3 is TGCTGCGGGGGAGGCAACTATGGCTACACCTTC. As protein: CCGGGNYGYTF.